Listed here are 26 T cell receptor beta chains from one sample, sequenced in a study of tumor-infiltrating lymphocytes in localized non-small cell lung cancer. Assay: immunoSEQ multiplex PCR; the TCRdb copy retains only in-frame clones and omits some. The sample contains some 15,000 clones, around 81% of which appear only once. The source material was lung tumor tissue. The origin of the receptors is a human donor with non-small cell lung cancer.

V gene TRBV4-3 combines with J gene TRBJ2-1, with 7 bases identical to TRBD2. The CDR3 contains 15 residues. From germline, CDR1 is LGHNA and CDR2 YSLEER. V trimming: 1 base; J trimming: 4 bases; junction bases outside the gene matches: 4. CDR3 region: CASSQGSGDYNEQFF. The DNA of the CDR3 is TGCGCCAGCAGCCAAGGAAGCGGGGATTACAATGAGCAGTTCTTC.

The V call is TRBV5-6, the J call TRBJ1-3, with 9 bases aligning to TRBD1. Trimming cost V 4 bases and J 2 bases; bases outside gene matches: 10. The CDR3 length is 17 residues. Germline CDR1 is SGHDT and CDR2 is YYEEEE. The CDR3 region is CASSAGPGQGTGNTIYF. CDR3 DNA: TGTGCCAGCAGCGCGGGTCCGGGACAGGGAACTGGAAACACCATATATTTT.

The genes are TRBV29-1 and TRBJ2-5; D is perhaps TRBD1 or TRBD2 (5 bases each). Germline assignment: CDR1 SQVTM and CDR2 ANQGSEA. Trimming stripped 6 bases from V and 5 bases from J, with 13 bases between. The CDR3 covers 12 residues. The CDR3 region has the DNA TGCAGCGTCGGGACCGCAGGGGAGACCCAGTACTTC. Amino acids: CSVGTAGETQYF. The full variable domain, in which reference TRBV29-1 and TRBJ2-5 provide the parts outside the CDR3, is SAVISQKPSRDICQRGTSLTIQCQVDSQVTMMFWYRQQPGQSLTLIATANQGSEATYESGFVIDKFPISRPNLTFSTLTVSNMSPEDSSIYLCSVGTAGETQYFGPGTRLLVL.

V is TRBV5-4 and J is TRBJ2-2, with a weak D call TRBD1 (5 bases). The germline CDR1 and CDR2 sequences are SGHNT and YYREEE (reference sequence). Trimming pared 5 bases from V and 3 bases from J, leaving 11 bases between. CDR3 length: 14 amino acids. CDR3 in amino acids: CASRLVGDTGELFF. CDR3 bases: TGTGCCAGCAGATTAGTAGGGGACACCGGGGAGCTGTTTTTT.

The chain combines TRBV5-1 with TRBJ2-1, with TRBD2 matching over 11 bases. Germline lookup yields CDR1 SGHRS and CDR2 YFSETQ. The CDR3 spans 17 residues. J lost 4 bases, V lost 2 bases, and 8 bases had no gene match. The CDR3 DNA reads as TGCGCCAGCAGCTTCAGATCAGGGACTAGCGGTTACAATGAGCAGTTCTTC. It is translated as CASSFRSGTSGYNEQFF.

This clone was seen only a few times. The CDR3 nucleotides are TGCGCCAGCAGCCAAGAAGCTGTGACAGGCAGCTCCTACGAGCAGTACTTC. Protein: CASSQEAVTGSSYEQYF. V is TRBV4-3 and J is TRBJ2-7; perhaps TRBD1 as D (6 bases). Germline loops: CDR1 LGHNA, CDR2 YSLEER. The CDR3 sequence is 17 residues long. Trimming took 0 bases from V and 0 from J, leaving 15 bases between them.

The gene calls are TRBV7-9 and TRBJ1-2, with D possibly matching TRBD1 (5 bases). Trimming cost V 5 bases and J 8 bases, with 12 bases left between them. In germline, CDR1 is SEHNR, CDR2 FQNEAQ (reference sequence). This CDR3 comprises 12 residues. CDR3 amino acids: CASSGGISGYTF. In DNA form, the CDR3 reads TGTGCCAGCAGCGGGGGGATCTCCGGCTACACCTTC.

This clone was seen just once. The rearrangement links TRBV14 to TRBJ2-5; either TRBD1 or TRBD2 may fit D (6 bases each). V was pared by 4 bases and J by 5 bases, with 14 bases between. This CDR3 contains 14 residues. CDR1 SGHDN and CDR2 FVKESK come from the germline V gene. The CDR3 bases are TGTGCCAGCAGCCGATTAACAGGGAGGGAGACCCAGTACTTC. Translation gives CASSRLTGRETQYF.

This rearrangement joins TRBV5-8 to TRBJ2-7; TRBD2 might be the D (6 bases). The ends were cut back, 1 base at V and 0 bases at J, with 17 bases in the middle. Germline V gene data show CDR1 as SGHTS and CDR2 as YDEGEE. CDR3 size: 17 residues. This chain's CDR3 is CASSLFFGGKSSYEQYF. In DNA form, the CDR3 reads TGTGCCAGCAGCTTGTTCTTTGGGGGGAAGAGCTCCTACGAGCAGTACTTC.

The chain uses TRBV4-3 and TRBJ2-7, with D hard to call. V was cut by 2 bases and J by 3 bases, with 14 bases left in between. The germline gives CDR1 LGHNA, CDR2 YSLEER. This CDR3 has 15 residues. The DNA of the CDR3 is TGCGCCAGCAGCCAAACCTCGTCGGGTTACTACGAGCAGTACTTC. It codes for CASSQTSSGYYEQYF.

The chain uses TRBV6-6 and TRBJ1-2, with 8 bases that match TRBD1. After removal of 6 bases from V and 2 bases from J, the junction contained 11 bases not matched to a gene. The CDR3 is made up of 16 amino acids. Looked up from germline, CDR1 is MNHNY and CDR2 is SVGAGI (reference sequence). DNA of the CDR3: TGTGCCAGCAGACGTACCGGGACAGGCGGAAACTATGGCTACACCTTC. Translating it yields CASRRTGTGGNYGYTF.

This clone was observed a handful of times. CDR3 DNA: TGCGCCAGCAGCTTGATCATGGCGGGAGGTGGGGAGCAGTACTTC. Translation: CASSLIMAGGGEQYF. This rearrangement joins TRBV5-1 to TRBJ2-7, with TRBD2 identical over 8 bases. The CDR3 runs 15 residues. With 1 base clipped from V and 7 bases from J, the junction kept 10 bases outside the gene matches. CDR1 and CDR2 (germline): SGHRS, YFSETQ.

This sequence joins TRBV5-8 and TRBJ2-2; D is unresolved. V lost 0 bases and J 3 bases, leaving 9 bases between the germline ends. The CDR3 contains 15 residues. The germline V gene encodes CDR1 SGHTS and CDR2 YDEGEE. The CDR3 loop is CASSLANTYTGELFF. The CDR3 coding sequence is TGTGCCAGCAGCTTGGCTAACACCTACACCGGGGAGCTGTTTTTT.

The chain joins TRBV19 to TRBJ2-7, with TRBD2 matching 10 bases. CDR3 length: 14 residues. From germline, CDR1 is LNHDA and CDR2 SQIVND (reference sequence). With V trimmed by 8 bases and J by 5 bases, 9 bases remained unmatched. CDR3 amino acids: CASASGRRSHEQYF. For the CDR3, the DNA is TGTGCCAGTGCTAGCGGGAGAAGGAGCCACGAGCAGTACTTC.

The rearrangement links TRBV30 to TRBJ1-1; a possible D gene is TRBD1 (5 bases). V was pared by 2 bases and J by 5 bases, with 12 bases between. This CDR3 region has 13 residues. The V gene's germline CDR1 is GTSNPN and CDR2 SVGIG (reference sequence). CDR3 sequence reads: CAWSWGGWTEAFF. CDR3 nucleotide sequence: TGTGCCTGGAGTTGGGGCGGCTGGACTGAAGCTTTCTTT.

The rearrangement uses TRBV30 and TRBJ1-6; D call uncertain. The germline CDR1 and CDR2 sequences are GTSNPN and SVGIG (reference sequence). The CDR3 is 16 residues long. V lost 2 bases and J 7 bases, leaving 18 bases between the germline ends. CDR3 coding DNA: TGTGCCTGGAGTCGGTTAGGCCAGCGAGGGAATTCACCCCTCCACTTT. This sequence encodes CAWSRLGQRGNSPLHF.

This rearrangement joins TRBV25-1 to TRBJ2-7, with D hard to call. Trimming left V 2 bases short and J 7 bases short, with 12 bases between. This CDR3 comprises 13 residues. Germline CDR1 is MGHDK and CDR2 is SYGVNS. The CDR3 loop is CASSEVGSEEQYF. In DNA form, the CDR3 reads TGTGCCAGCAGTGAAGTCGGTTCAGAGGAGCAGTACTTC.

The CDR3 bases are TGTGCCAGCAGCTTAGGGGGGGTAGCGGGAGTGCGGTACGAGCAGTACTTC. As protein: CASSLGGVAGVRYEQYF. The chain uses TRBV7-8 and TRBJ2-7, with TRBD2 matching over 9 bases. J lost 4 bases, V lost 1 base, and 11 bases had no gene match. The germline CDR1 and CDR2 sequences are SGHVS and FQNEAQ. CDR3 length: 17 residues. Complete variable domain (other parts from reference TRBV7-8 and TRBJ2-7): GAGVSQSPRYKVAKRGQDVALRCDPISGHVSLFWYQQALGQGPEFLTYFQNEAQLDKSGLPSDRFFAERPEGSVSTLKIQRTQQEDSAVYLCASSLGGVAGVRYEQYFGPGTRLTVT.

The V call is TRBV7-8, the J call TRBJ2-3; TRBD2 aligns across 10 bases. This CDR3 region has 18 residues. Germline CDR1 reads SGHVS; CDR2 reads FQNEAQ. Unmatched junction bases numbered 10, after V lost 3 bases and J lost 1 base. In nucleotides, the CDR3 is TGTGCCAGCAGCTTGTCCAAGTCCGGGACTAGCGGCACAGATACGCAGTATTTT. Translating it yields CASSLSKSGTSGTDTQYF. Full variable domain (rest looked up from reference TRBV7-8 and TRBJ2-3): GAGVSQSPRYKVAKRGQDVALRCDPISGHVSLFWYQQALGQGPEFLTYFQNEAQLDKSGLPSDRFFAERPEGSVSTLKIQRTQQEDSAVYLCASSLSKSGTSGTDTQYFGPGTRLTVL.

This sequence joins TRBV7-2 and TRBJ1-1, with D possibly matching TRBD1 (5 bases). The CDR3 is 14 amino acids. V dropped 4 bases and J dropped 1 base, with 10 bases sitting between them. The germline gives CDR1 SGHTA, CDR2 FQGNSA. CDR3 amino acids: CASSSTGANTEAFF. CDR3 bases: TGTGCCAGCAGCTCAACAGGAGCGAACACTGAAGCTTTCTTT. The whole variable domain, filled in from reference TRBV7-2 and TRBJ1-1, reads GAGVSQSPSNKVTEKGKDVELRCDPISGHTALYWYRQSLGQGLEFLIYFQGNSAPDKSGLPSDRFSAERTGGSVSTLTIQRTQQEDSAVYLCASSSTGANTEAFFGQGTRLTVV.

Here the CDR3 reads CASSLPSGRAVQYF. The CDR3 DNA follows: TGTGCCAGCAGCTTACCTAGCGGGAGGGCCGTGCAGTACTTC. V and J are TRBV5-6 and TRBJ2-7, with 12 bases that match TRBD2. The CDR3 runs to 14 residues. The germline V gene encodes CDR1 SGHDT and CDR2 YYEEEE. V shed 2 bases and J 9 bases; nucleotides not matched to a gene: 6.

CDR3 nucleotides: TGTGCCAGCAGCTCCCAACCGAACACCGGGGAGCTGTTTTTT. Translated, it gives CASSSQPNTGELFF. The rearrangement links TRBV7-9 to TRBJ2-2, with D hard to call. Germline CDR1 is SEHNR and CDR2 is FQNEAQ (reference sequence). V lost 4 bases and J lost 0, with 6 bases in between. This CDR3 is built from 14 residues.

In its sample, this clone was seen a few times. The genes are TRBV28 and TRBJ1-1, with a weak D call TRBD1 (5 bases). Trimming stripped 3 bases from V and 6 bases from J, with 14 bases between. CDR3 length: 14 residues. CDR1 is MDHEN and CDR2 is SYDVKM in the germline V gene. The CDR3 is CASSFRAMVAEAFF. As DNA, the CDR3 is TGTGCCAGCAGTTTCAGGGCCATGGTCGCTGAAGCTTTCTTT.

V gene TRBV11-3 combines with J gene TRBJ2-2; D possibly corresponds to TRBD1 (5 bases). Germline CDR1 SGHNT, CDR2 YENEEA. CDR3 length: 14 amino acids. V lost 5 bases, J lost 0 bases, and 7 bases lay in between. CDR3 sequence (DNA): TGTGCCAGCAGCGTGACAGCGAACACCGGGGAGCTGTTTTTT. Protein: CASSVTANTGELFF. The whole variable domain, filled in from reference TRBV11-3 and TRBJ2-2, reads EAGVVQSPRYKIIEKKQPVAFWCNPISGHNTLYWYLQNLGQGPELLIRYENEEAVDDSQLPKDRFSAERLKGVDSTLKIQPAELGDSAVYLCASSVTANTGELFFGEGSRLTVL.

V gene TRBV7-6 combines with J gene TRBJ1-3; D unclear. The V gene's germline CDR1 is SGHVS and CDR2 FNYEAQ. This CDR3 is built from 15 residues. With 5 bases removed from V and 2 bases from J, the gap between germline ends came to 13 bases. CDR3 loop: CASSPGGYTGNTIYF. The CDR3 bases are TGTGCCAGCAGCCCCGGTGGCTACACTGGAAACACCATATATTTT.

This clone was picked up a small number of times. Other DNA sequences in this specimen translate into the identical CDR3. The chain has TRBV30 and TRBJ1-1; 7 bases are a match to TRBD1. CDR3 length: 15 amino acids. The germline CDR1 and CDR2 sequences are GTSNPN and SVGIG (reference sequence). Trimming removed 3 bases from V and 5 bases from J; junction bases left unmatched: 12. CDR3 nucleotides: TGTGCCTGGAGCCTCGAGGGGGCCAGACGGACTGAAGCTTTCTTT. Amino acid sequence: CAWSLEGARRTEAFF.